The 22 T cell receptor beta chains below were found in one sample sequenced in a study of T cell responses to AZD1222 COVID-19 vaccine. Measured with immunoSEQ multiplex PCR; TCRdb has only the in-frame clones, and not every one. This sample yields under 150,000 clones, of which around 89% are seen a single time; roughly 3.6% belongs to the top ten. The sequences come from peripheral blood, collected on day 0 of AZD1222 vaccination. The receptors shown here come from an adult in good health.

The chain joins TRBV21-1 to TRBJ1-4; TRBD1, the table's D call, was not compared with the DNA. TRBV21-1 is a listed pseudogene. The CDR3 runs 13 residues. The CDR3 reads CASRGTGYEKLFF. In nucleotides, the CDR3 is TGTGCCAGCAGGGGGACAGGATATGAAAAACTGTTTTTT.

The chain combines TRBV24-1 with TRBJ2-1; the match to TRBD2 covers 10 bases. This CDR3 region has 15 residues. V lost 3 bases, J lost 7 bases, and 5 bases stayed unmatched. Germline-derived CDR1 and CDR2 are KGHDR and SFDVKD. CDR3 region: CATSDPAGGQNEQFF. Here the CDR3 DNA reads TGTGCCACCAGTGATCCAGCGGGGGGGCAAAATGAGCAGTTCTTC.

The rearrangement joins TRBV3-1 (or the pseudogene TRBV3-2) to TRBJ1-6; 8 nucleotides match TRBD1. V was pared by 6 bases and J by 7 bases, with 5 bases of the junction left unmatched. The CDR3 totals 14 residues. The germline V gene has CDR1 LGHDT and CDR2 YNNKEL (reference sequence). The CDR3: CASRDRAANSPLHF. The CDR3 bases are TGTGCCAGCAGGGACAGGGCTGCAAATTCACCCCTCCACTTT.

DNA for the CDR3: TGCGCCAGCAGCTTGGTTGGGGACACCCACGGGGAGCTGTTTTTT. Residues: CASSLVGDTHGELFF. The chain employs TRBV5-1 and TRBJ2-2, with D possibly matching TRBD1 (6 bases). The CDR3 totals 15 residues. V was clipped by 0 bases and J by 7 bases, with 13 bases between them. CDR1 is SGHRS and CDR2 is YFSETQ in the germline V gene.

This clone was counted between two and nine times. This rearrangement joins TRBV12-3 or TRBV12-4 to TRBJ1-1; possible D gene TRBD1, 5 bases. V lost 1 base to trimming and J lost 8 bases, with 11 bases between them. The CDR3 has 13 residues. For the CDR3, the DNA is TGTGCCAGCAGTTTAGAGGGGCACCGGGAAGCTTTCTTT. This codes for CASSLEGHREAFF.

This clone has just one count. The V gene is TRBV6-5, the J gene TRBJ1-2; 7 bases are a match to TRBD1. The V segment lost 6 bases and the J segment 1 base; nucleotides outside the gene matches: 8. The germline V gene has CDR1 MNHEY and CDR2 SVGAGI. The CDR3 sequence is 15 residues long. The DNA for the CDR3 is TGTGCCAGCAGAAGCAGAACAGGGGTTAACTATGGCTACACCTTC. As protein: CASRSRTGVNYGYTF.

The table lists this clone with a few counts. The V and J genes are TRBV9 and TRBJ1-4, with 7 bases lining up with TRBD1. The CDR3 length is 15 residues. Looked up from germline, CDR1 is SGDLS and CDR2 is YYNGEE. Unmatched junction bases numbered 7, after V lost 3 bases and J lost 5 bases. The CDR3 sequence is CASSAPGQINEKLFF. The CDR3 coding sequence is TGTGCCAGCAGCGCCCCGGGACAGATAAATGAAAAACTGTTTTTT.

The chain employs TRBV28 and TRBJ1-6, with a tentative D call TRBD1 (6 bases). Germline V CDR1 and CDR2: MDHEN, SYDVKM. CDR3 length: 15 amino acids. With 8 bases removed from V and 6 bases from J, the gap between germline ends came to 17 bases. Here the CDR3 reads CASRTGSGSNSPLHF. The CDR3 DNA reads as TGTGCCAGCCGAACAGGGAGTGGCTCTAATTCACCCCTCCACTTT. Full variable domain (rest looked up from reference TRBV28 and TRBJ1-6): DVKVTQSSRYLVKRTGEKVFLECVQDMDHENMFWYRQDPGLGLRLIYFSYDVKMKEKGDIPEGYSVSREKKERFSLILESASTNQTSMYLCASRTGSGSNSPLHFGNGTRLTVT.

About this clone: Mismatch with germline at one junction end may stem from a read error. The chain has TRBV12-3 or TRBV12-4 and TRBJ1-2; unclear D gene. This CDR3 region has 11 residues. The CDR3 coding sequence is TGTGCCAGCAGCCTCGGGCGAGTGCCGGCCTTC. Translated: CASSLGRVPAF.

The rearrangement links TRBV5-4 to TRBJ1-6; maybe TRBD1 (5 bases). Germline V gene lookup returns CDR1 SGHNT and CDR2 YYREEE (reference sequence). The CDR3 extends over 14 amino acids. V was cut by 0 bases and J by 10 bases, with 11 bases left in between. The DNA of the CDR3 is TGTGCCAGCAGCTTGGCGGGGGTTCGGTCACCCCTCCACTTT. Translation: CASSLAGVRSPLHF. Supplemented by reference TRBV5-4 and TRBJ1-6, the full variable domain reads ETGVTQSPTHLIKTRGQQVTLRCSSQSGHNTVSWYQQALGQGPQFIFQYYREEENGRGNFPPRFSGLQFPNYSSELNVNALELDDSALYLCASSLAGVRSPLHFGNGTRLTVT.

V gene TRBV12-3 or TRBV12-4 combines with J gene TRBJ2-4; D perhaps matches TRBD1 (6 bases). Trimming pared 5 bases from V and 9 bases from J, leaving 14 bases between. CDR3 size: 13 residues. CDR3 protein: CASSHRVRGIQYF. The CDR3 nucleotides are TGTGCCAGCAGTCACAGGGTTCGAGGCATTCAGTACTTC.

The rearrangement joins TRBV11-2 to TRBJ2-7; D not resolved. Per germline, CDR1 SGHAT and CDR2 FQNNGV. CDR3 size: 15 residues. V shed 5 bases and J shed 2 bases, with 16 bases lying between them. CDR3 sequence reads: CASSRSGLVTYEQYF. In DNA, the CDR3 is TGTGCCAGCAGCCGCTCCGGTTTGGTGACCTACGAGCAGTACTTC.

The chain is built from TRBV2 and TRBJ2-7, with D tentatively TRBD1 (6 bases). The CDR3 has 15 residues. Trimming took off 6 bases at V and 1 base at J, with 16 bases between the two ends. Germline loops: CDR1 SNHLY, CDR2 FYNNEI. The CDR3: CASRGPGDTSYEQYF. The CDR3 region has the DNA TGTGCCAGCAGGGGACCCGGGGACACATCCTACGAGCAGTACTTC.

The genes are TRBV7-8 and TRBJ1-3; D might be TRBD1 (6 bases). The CDR3 loop spans 16 amino acids. The germline V gene has CDR1 SGHVS and CDR2 FQNEAQ. The germline V and J ends were trimmed by 4 bases and 5 bases, with 18 bases remaining between them. CDR3 region: CASSSKGGTSRNTIYF. CDR3 coding DNA: TGTGCCAGCAGCTCCAAGGGGGGGACGTCTCGAAACACCATATATTTT.

The CDR3 DNA follows: TGTGCCAGCAGCCAAGGGTCATGGAACACTGAAGCTTTCTTT. Amino acids: CASSQGSWNTEAFF. This sequence joins TRBV14 and TRBJ1-1; no clear D. Germline lookup yields CDR1 SGHDN and CDR2 FVKESK. Deletions cut 1 base from V and 1 base from J, with 7 bases between. The CDR3 length is 14 residues.

V and J are TRBV5-1 and TRBJ2-7; no definite D call. Deletions cut 3 bases from V and 4 bases from J, with 14 bases between. This CDR3 contains 14 residues. Germline loops: CDR1 SGHRS, CDR2 YFSETQ. CDR3 nucleotides: TGCGCCAGCAGCTCAGCGCCTACGAAGTACGAGCAGTACTTC. Protein: CASSSAPTKYEQYF.

This chain joins TRBV9 and TRBJ2-2; no clear D. V was shortened by 4 bases and J by 7 bases, with 14 bases between the two germline ends. CDR1 and CDR2 (germline): SGDLS, YYNGEE. This CDR3 has 14 residues. The CDR3 spells CASSPVSADGELFF. The CDR3 DNA is TGTGCCAGCAGCCCAGTATCGGCGGACGGGGAGCTGTTTTTT.

The chain links TRBV29-1 to TRBJ2-6; possibly TRBD1 for D (5 bases). Looked up from germline, CDR1 is SQVTM and CDR2 is ANQGSEA. V lost 6 bases to trimming and J lost 2 bases, with 8 bases between them. This CDR3 region has 13 residues. The CDR3 here is CSVQGTGANVLTF. For the CDR3, the DNA is TGCAGCGTGCAGGGTACTGGGGCCAACGTCCTGACTTTC.

This chain uses TRBV7-2 with TRBJ2-3, with D possibly matching TRBD2 (7 bases). Germline V gene sequence: CDR1 SGHTA, CDR2 FQGNSA. This CDR3 is built from 16 residues. Trimming cost V 5 bases and J 5 bases, with 20 bases left between them. CDR3 DNA sequence: TGTGCCAGCAGCCGTTTGGGGGGGGGCCGTGGAGATACGCAGTATTTT. As protein: CASSRLGGGRGDTQYF.

The J gene is TRBJ1-2, the V gene TRBV7-8; D is perhaps TRBD1 (5 bases). In germline, CDR1 is SGHVS, CDR2 FQNEAQ. This CDR3 is 14 amino acids long. V lost 2 bases and J 8 bases, leaving 15 bases between the germline ends. The CDR3 here is CASSLRGQGGGYTF. The CDR3 DNA reads TGTGCCAGCAGCTTAAGAGGTCAGGGCGGAGGCTACACCTTC.

This sequence joins TRBV7-2 and TRBJ2-3, with TRBD2 matching 8 bases. This CDR3 region has 13 residues. The ends lost 7 bases at V and 6 bases at J; junction bases unmatched: 6. Germline V CDR1 and CDR2: SGHTA, FQGNSA. CDR3 region: CASKAGGADTQYF. Written as DNA, the CDR3 is TGTGCCAGCAAGGCGGGGGGCGCCGATACGCAGTATTTT.

V is TRBV4-1 and J is TRBJ1-3; D might be TRBD1 (6 bases). The length of the CDR3 is 16 residues. V lost 4 bases to trimming and J lost 4 bases, with 17 bases between them. Germline CDR1 is MGHRA and CDR2 is YSYEKL. The CDR3 DNA reads as TGCGCCAGCAGCCCCTCGGGTCTTACAGGGGGAAACACCATATATTTT. Protein: CASSPSGLTGGNTIYF.